The sequence of this T cell receptor beta chain was determined in a study of vaccination effects on CD4 cells after COVID-19. Study-wide context: Post-vaccine samples followed the second dose by a median of 72 days.

Once cultured for approximately ten days, the cells underwent separation to obtain CD4+ T cells. Two-dose BNT162b2 or mRNA-1273 vaccination was given to participants. Cells had half their medium changed to IL-2 medium on days 3 and 7. Profiling relied on immunoSEQ multiplex PCR, and the TCRdb table lists in-frame clones only, not all of them. The data show 8,000 to 10,000 clones, about 80% seen once. This clone was seen once. Its antigen is still unknown. Germline lookup yields CDR1 MNHEY and CDR2 SMNVEV (reference sequence). There are 13 residues in the CDR3. Trimming took off 2 bases at V and 7 bases at J, with 12 bases between the two ends.

The specimen comprised CD4+ T cells from PBMCs cultured without peptide, sampled after COVID-19 vaccination. The V and J genes are TRBV27 and TRBJ2-7, with D perhaps TRBD2 (7 bases). This receptor was identified in a human donor who received a COVID-19 vaccine. Written as DNA, the CDR3 is TGTGCCAGCAGTTTACGGGGAGGGGGGGAGCAGTACTTC. Amino acid sequence: CASSLRGGGEQYF.